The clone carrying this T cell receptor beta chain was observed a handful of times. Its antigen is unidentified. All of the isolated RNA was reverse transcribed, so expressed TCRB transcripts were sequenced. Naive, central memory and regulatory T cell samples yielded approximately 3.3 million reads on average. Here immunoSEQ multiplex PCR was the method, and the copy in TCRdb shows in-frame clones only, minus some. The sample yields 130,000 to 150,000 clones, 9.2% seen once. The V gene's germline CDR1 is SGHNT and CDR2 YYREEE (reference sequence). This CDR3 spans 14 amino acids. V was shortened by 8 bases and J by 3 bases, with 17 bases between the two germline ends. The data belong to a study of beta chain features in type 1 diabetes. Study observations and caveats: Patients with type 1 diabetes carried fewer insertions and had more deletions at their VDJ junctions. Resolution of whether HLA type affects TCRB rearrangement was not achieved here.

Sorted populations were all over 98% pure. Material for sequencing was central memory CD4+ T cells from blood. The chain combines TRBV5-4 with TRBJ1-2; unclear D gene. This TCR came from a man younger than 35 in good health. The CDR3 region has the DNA TGTGCCAGTCGCTTCAGCAGCGGACACTATGGCTACACCTTC. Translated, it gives CASRFSSGHYGYTF.